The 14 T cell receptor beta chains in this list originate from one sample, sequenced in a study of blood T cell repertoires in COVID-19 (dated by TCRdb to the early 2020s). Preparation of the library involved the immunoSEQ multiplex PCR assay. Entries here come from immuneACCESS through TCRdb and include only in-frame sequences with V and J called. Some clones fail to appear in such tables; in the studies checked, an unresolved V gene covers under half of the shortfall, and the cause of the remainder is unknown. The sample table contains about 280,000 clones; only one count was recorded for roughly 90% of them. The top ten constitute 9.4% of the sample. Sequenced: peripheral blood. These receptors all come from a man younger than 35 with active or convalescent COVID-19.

CDR3 DNA sequence: TGTGCCACCTACACGGGCAGATCGGGACAGCCCCAGCATTTT. This encodes CATYTGRSGQPQHF. The chain has TRBV24-1 and TRBJ1-5; D remains unclear. V lost 9 bases and J lost 7, with 18 bases in between. CDR1 is KGHDR, CDR2 SFDVKD, per germline. The CDR3 consists of 14 residues.

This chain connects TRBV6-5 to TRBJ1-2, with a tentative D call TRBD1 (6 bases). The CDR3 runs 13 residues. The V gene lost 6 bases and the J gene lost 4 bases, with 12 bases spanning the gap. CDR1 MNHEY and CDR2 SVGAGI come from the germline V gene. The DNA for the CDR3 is TGTGCCAGCAGAACCGACAGGACCTATGGCTACACCTTC. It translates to CASRTDRTYGYTF.

CDR3 nucleotide sequence: TGCAGTGCTAGTCTGTTTTTGGTGAGCTCCTACAATGAGCAGTTCTTC. Protein: CSASLFLVSSYNEQFF. The J gene is TRBJ2-1, the V gene TRBV20-1; unclear D gene. Germline assignment: CDR1 DFQATT and CDR2 SNEGSKA (reference sequence). V was clipped by 3 bases and J by 0 bases, with 15 bases between them. The CDR3 is made up of 16 amino acids.

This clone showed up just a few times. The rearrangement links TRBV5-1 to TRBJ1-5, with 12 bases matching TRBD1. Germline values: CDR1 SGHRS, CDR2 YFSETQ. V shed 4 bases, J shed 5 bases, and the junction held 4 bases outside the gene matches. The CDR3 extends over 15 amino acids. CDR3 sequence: CASSPGTGGDQPQHF. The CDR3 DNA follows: TGCGCCAGCAGCCCGGGGACAGGGGGCGATCAGCCCCAGCATTTT.

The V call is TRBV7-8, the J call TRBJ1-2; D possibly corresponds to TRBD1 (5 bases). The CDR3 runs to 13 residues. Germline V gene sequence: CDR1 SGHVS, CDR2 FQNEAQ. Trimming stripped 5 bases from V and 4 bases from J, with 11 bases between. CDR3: CASSRGQSYGYTF. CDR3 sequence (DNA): TGTGCCAGCAGCCGCGGACAATCCTATGGCTACACCTTC.

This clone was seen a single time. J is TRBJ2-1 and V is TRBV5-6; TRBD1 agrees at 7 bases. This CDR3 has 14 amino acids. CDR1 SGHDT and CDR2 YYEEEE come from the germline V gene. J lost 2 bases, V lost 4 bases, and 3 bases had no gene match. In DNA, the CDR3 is TGTGCCAGCAGCATGGGACAGACCTACAATGAGCAGTTCTTC. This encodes CASSMGQTYNEQFF.

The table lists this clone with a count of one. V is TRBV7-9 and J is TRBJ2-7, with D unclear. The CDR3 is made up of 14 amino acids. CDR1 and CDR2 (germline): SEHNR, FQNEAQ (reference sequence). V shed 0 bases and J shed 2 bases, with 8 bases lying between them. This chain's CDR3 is CASSLALQTYEQYF. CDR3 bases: TGTGCCAGCAGCTTAGCCCTACAGACCTACGAGCAGTACTTC.

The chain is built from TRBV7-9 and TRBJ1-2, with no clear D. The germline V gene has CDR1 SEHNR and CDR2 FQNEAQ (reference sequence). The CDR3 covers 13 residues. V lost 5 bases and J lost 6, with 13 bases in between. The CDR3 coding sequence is TGTGCCAGCAGCGCAACAAGCGGAGATGGCTACACCTTC. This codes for CASSATSGDGYTF.

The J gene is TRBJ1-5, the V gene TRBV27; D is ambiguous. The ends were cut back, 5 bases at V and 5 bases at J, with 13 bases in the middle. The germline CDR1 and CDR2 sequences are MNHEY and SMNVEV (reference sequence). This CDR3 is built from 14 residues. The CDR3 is CASSLLRTDQPQHF. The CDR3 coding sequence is TGTGCCAGCAGTCTTCTCCGTACGGATCAGCCCCAGCATTTT.

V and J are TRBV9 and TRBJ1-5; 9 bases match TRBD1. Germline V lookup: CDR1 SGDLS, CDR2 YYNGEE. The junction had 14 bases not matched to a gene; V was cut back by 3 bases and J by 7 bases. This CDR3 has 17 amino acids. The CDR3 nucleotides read TGTGCCAGCAGCGGGTCTCCGGGACAGGGTAAGGAACAGCCCCAGCATTTT. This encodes CASSGSPGQGKEQPQHF.

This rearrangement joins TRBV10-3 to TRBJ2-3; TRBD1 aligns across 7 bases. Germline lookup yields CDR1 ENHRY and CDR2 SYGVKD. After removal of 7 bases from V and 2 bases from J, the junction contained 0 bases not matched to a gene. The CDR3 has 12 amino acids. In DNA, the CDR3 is TGTGCCATCAAGGGGGCCACAGATACGCAGTATTTT. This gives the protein CAIKGATDTQYF.

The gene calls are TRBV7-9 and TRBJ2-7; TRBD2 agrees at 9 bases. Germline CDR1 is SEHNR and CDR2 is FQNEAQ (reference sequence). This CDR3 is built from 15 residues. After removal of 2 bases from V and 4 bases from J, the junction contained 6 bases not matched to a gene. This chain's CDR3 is CASSLFPSGVYEQYF. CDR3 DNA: TGTGCCAGCAGCTTATTCCCTAGCGGGGTATACGAGCAGTACTTC.

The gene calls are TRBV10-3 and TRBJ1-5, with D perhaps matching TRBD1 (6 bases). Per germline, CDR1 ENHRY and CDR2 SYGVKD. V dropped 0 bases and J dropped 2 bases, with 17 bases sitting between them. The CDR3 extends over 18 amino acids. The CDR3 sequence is CAISESRVGGRGNQPQHF. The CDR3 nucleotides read TGTGCCATCAGTGAGTCGAGGGTAGGGGGACGGGGCAATCAGCCCCAGCATTTT.

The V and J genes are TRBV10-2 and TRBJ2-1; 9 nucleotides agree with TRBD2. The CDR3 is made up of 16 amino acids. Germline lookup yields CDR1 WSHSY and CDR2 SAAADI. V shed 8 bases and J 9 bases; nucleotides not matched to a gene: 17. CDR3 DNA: TGCGCCAGCGGCGGCCCGGGCGGGGGGGCCGGGAGTGAGCAGTTCTTC. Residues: CASGGPGGGAGSEQFF.